This T cell receptor beta chain was identified in a study of CD8+CD57+ T cells in acquired aplastic anemia. Study details: An average of around 3.5 ug of DNA was obtained from sorted CD4+ and CD8+ cells. Study-wide findings and caveats: Patients and controls shared 25 to 30 CD8+ CDR3 sequences, highly expressed in patients. A significant difference in CD8+ Simpson's diversity between patients and controls was not found.

The template for TCR beta VDJ and CDR3 sequence profiling was genomic DNA. TCRdb re-derived calls from the reads in MiXCR, one entry per CDR3 protein. Of about 470,000 distinct CDR3 sequences in the sample, around 30% were seen once. This clonotype was counted between two and nine times. Its antigen is not known. The patients chosen for sequencing had shown expansion of CD8+CD57+ cells (detected by flow cytometry). Sequenced input: sorted CD4+, CD8+, or CD8+CD57+ T cells (not recorded which) from PBMCs. The source is a human donor with aplastic anemia.

As DNA, the CDR3 is TGTGCCAGCAGTTTTGGGGACACCTCTGGAAACACCATATATTTT. This codes for CASSFGDTSGNTIYF. V is TRBV5-5 and J is TRBJ1-3, with a possible D match to TRBD1 (6 bases). Germline CDR1 SGHKS, CDR2 YYEKEE (reference sequence). V gave up 5 bases and J gave up 0 bases, with 12 bases separating them. There are 15 residues in the CDR3.